This T cell receptor (beta chain) was identified in a study of T cells in Graves' hyperthyroidism and ophthalmopathy. Whole-study results and caveats: The model identified upcoming ophthalmopathy a median approximately 6.5 months ahead of onset. Stable hyperthyroidism and ophthalmopathy were separated using 13 V-J signatures.

Clinical symptoms, serum thyroxine and TRAb, thyroid ultrasound and orbital computed tomography were used for the diagnoses. In regard to this clonotype: Its antigen is undetermined.

CDR3 size: 13 residues. The V gene's germline CDR1 is GTSNPN and CDR2 SVGIG (reference sequence). Trimming left V 2 bases short and J 4 bases short, with 12 bases between. RNA transcripts gave rise to amplified TCR beta CDR3 regions. In the first-round RT-PCR of the TCR CDR3, the HTBI primer set was used. TCRdb re-called the multiplex PCR reads with MiXCR, one entry per CDR3 protein. This sample has around 610,000 distinct CDR3 sequences, with around 15% found just once. This sequence joins TRBV30 and TRBJ2-7; D assignment may be TRBD1 or TRBD2 (5 bases each). The sequenced sample was blood. The sequence came from a woman aged 40-49 years with Graves' ophthalmopathy. The CDR3 DNA reads as TGTGCCTGGAGTCCTGGGACGGAATACGAGCAGTACTTC. It specifies CAWSPGTEYEQYF.